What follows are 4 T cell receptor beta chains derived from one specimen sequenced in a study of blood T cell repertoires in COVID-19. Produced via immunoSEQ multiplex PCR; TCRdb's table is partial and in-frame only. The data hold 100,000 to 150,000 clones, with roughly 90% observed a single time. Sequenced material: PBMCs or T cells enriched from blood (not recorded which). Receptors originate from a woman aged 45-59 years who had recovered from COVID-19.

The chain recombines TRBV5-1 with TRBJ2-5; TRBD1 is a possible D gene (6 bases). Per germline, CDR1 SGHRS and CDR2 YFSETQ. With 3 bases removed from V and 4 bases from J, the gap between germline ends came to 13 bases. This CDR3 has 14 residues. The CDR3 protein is CASSSITGIETQYF. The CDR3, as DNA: TGCGCCAGCAGCTCAATCACAGGGATAGAGACCCAGTACTTC.

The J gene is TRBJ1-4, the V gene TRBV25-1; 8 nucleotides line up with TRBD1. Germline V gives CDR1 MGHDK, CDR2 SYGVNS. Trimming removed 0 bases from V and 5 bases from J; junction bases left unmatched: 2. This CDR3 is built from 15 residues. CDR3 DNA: TGTGCCAGCAGTGAATACGGGACAGGAAATGAAAAACTGTTTTTT. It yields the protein CASSEYGTGNEKLFF.

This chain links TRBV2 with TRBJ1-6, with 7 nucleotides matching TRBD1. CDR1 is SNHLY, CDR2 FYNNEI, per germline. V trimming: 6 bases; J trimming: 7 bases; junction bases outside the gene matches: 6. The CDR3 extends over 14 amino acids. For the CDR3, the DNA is TGTGCCAGCAGCGGAGGGACAGCAAATTCACCCCTCCACTTT. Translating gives CASSGGTANSPLHF.

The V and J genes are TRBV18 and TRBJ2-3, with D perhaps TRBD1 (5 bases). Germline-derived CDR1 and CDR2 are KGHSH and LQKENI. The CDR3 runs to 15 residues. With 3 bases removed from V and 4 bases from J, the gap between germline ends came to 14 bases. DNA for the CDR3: TGTGCCAGCTCACCGAATAATAGGGGTTCAGATACGCAGTATTTT. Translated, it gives CASSPNNRGSDTQYF.